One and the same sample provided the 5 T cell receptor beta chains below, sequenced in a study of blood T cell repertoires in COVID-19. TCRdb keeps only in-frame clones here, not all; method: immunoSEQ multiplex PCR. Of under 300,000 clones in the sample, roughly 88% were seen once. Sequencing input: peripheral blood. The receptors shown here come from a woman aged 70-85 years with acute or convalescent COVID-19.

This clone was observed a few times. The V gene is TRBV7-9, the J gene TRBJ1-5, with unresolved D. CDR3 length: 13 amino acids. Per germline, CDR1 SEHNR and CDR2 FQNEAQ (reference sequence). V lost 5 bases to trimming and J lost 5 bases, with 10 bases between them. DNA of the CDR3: TGTGCCAGCAGCCCTCAACCGGATCAGCCCCAGCATTTT. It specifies CASSPQPDQPQHF.

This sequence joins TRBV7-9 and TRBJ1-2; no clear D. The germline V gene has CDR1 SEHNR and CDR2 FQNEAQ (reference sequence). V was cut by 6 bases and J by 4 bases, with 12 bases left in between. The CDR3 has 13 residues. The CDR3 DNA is TGTGCCAGCAGTTCGGGGTTTGGCTATGGCTACACCTTC. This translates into CASSSGFGYGYTF.

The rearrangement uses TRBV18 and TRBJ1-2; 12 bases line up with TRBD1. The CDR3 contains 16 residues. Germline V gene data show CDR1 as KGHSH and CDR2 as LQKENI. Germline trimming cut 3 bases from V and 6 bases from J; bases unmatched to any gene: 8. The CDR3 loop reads CASSPGQGAHLDGYTF. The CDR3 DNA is TGTGCCAGCTCACCGGGACAGGGGGCTCACCTGGATGGCTACACCTTC.

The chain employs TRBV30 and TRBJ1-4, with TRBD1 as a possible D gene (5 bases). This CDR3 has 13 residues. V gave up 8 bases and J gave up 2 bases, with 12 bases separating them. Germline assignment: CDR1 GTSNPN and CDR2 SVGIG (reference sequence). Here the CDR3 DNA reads TGTGCCGGGGCTAGGGGTACTAATGAAAAACTGTTTTTT. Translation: CAGARGTNEKLFF.

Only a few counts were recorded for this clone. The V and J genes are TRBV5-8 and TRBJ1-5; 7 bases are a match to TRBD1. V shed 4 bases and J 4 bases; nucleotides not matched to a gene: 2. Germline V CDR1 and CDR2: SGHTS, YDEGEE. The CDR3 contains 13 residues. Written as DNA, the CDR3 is TGTGCCAGCAGCAGGGGACAGAATCAGCCCCAGCATTTT. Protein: CASSRGQNQPQHF.